These T cell receptor beta chains were read from a single sample in a study of blood T cell repertoires in COVID-19. Clones were sequenced by immunoSEQ multiplex PCR, and TCRdb holds only the in-frame ones, with some missing. Of 180,000 or so clones listed, approximately 86% are singletons. The source material was peripheral blood. These receptors all stem from a woman at least 80 years old in a cohort sampled during active or convalescent COVID-19. Each CDR3 is given with its conserved first and last residue. Fields, in order: CDR3 protein, CDR3 DNA, J gene, clone size, D gene, V gene. The D gene is left open where the match is weak. Rows give clone size only sometimes, using once, few, many, or a class for an expanded clone.

CDR3aa: CASIGTSGSYEQFF
CDR3nt: TGTGCCAGTATCGGGACTAGCGGGAGTTATGAGCAGTTCTTC
j_gene: TRBJ2-1
abundance: -
d_gene: TRBD2
v_gene: TRBV19

CDR3aa: CASSAHPDSFDEQFF
CDR3nt: TGTGCCAGCAGTGCACACCCGGACAGCTTCGATGAGCAGTTCTTC
j_gene: TRBJ2-1
abundance: -
d_gene: -
v_gene: TRBV2

CDR3aa: CAWSRGFGTEAFF
CDR3nt: TGTGCCTGGAGTCGGGGGTTTGGCACTGAAGCTTTCTTT
j_gene: TRBJ1-1
abundance: many
d_gene: -
v_gene: TRBV30

CDR3aa: CASMAVNYGYTF
CDR3nt: TGTGCCAGCATGGCAGTTAACTATGGCTACACCTTC
j_gene: TRBJ1-2
abundance: once
d_gene: -
v_gene: TRBV7-9

CDR3aa: CASSRNTEAFF
CDR3nt: TGTGCCAGCAGCCGGAACACTGAAGCTTTCTTT
j_gene: TRBJ1-1
abundance: once
d_gene: -
v_gene: TRBV28

CDR3aa: CASLRARGNQPQHF
CDR3nt: TGTGCCAGCCTTCGGGCGAGGGGCAATCAGCCCCAGCATTTT
j_gene: TRBJ1-5
abundance: -
d_gene: -
v_gene: TRBV28

CDR3aa: CASSPGLAGINEQFF
CDR3nt: TGTGCCAGCAGCCCCGGACTAGCGGGGATCAATGAGCAGTTCTTC
j_gene: TRBJ2-1
abundance: -
d_gene: TRBD2
v_gene: TRBV11-3

CDR3aa: CASSYSIVTGGYGYTF
CDR3nt: TGTGCCAGCAGTTACTCAATCGTGACAGGGGGCTATGGCTACACCTTC
j_gene: TRBJ1-2
abundance: -
d_gene: TRBD1
v_gene: TRBV6-5

CDR3aa: CASSQGGSGRLANTGELFF
CDR3nt: TGTGCCAGCAGCCAAGGCGGGAGCGGGAGGCTAGCGAACACCGGGGAGCTGTTTTTT
j_gene: TRBJ2-2
abundance: -
d_gene: TRBD2
v_gene: TRBV3-1/TRBV3-2

CDR3aa: CASSPTGTGGTEAFF
CDR3nt: TGTGCCAGCAGTCCGACCGGGACAGGGGGCACTGAAGCTTTCTTT
j_gene: TRBJ1-1
abundance: -
d_gene: TRBD1
v_gene: TRBV6-5

CDR3aa: CASSVTGGLNTGELFF
CDR3nt: TGTGCCAGCAGCGTAACTGGCGGGCTAAACACCGGGGAGCTGTTTTTT
j_gene: TRBJ2-2
abundance: -
d_gene: -
v_gene: TRBV9

CDR3aa: CASSLRAGVSPLHF
CDR3nt: TGTGCCAGCAGCTTGAGGGCAGGGGTCTCACCCCTCCACTTT
j_gene: TRBJ1-6
abundance: -
d_gene: -
v_gene: TRBV5-4

CDR3aa: CASSQVPPGNYGYTF
CDR3nt: TGCGCCAGCAGCCAAGTTCCCCCAGGGAACTATGGCTACACCTTC
j_gene: TRBJ1-2
abundance: -
d_gene: -
v_gene: TRBV4-3

CDR3aa: CASSLSRGSGYGYTF
CDR3nt: TGTGCCAGCAGTTTATCTCGGGGTTCGGGCTATGGCTACACCTTC
j_gene: TRBJ1-2
abundance: -
d_gene: -
v_gene: TRBV27

CDR3aa: CSVKTGFDSPLHF
CDR3nt: TGCAGCGTCAAAACAGGGTTTGATTCACCCCTCCACTTT
j_gene: TRBJ1-6
abundance: -
d_gene: -
v_gene: TRBV29-1

CDR3aa: CATSTRTGPGNTIYF
CDR3nt: TGTGCCACCAGCACTCGGACAGGACCTGGAAACACCATATATTTT
j_gene: TRBJ1-3
abundance: -
d_gene: TRBD1
v_gene: TRBV15

CDR3aa: CATRGGSTEAFF
CDR3nt: TGTGCCACCAGGGGAGGAAGCACTGAAGCTTTCTTT
j_gene: TRBJ1-1
abundance: once
d_gene: -
v_gene: TRBV24-1

CDR3aa: CASSAFPGLAGGGTDTQYF
CDR3nt: TGTGCCAGCAGCGCCTTCCCGGGACTAGCGGGAGGTGGCACAGATACGCAGTATTTT
j_gene: TRBJ2-3
abundance: -
d_gene: TRBD2
v_gene: TRBV7-9

CDR3aa: CASSGLRGASYNEQFF
CDR3nt: TGTGCCAGCTCAGGTTTACGCGGGGCCTCCTACAATGAGCAGTTCTTC
j_gene: TRBJ2-1
abundance: -
d_gene: -
v_gene: TRBV18

CDR3aa: CASSQSIPKNIQYF
CDR3nt: TGTGCCAGCAGCCAAAGCATTCCCAAAAACATTCAGTACTTC
j_gene: TRBJ2-4
abundance: -
d_gene: -
v_gene: TRBV3-1/TRBV3-2

CDR3aa: CASSLFLGDTGAEAFF
CDR3nt: TGTGCCAGCAGTTTATTTTTAGGAGACACAGGGGCGGAAGCTTTCTTT
j_gene: TRBJ1-1
abundance: -
d_gene: TRBD1
v_gene: TRBV27

CDR3aa: CASSRGAGGQETQYF
CDR3nt: TGTGCCAGCAGCCGTGGGGCGGGGGGCCAAGAGACCCAGTACTTC
j_gene: TRBJ2-5
abundance: -
d_gene: TRBD2
v_gene: TRBV9

CDR3aa: CASSRLAGGRGTDTQYF
CDR3nt: TGTGCCAGCAGCCGACTAGCGGGGGGCCGTGGCACAGATACGCAGTATTTT
j_gene: TRBJ2-3
abundance: -
d_gene: TRBD2
v_gene: TRBV2

CDR3aa: CASSSGQFNEKLFF
CDR3nt: TGTGCCAGCAGTTCCGGACAGTTTAATGAAAAACTGTTTTTT
j_gene: TRBJ1-4
abundance: once
d_gene: -
v_gene: TRBV5-6

CDR3aa: CASSQGPGGQPQHF
CDR3nt: TGTGCCAGCAGCCAAGGACCAGGGGGCCAGCCCCAGCATTTT
j_gene: TRBJ1-5
abundance: -
d_gene: TRBD1
v_gene: TRBV4-2

CDR3aa: CASSLGQGPYGYTF
CDR3nt: TGCGCCAGCAGCTTGGGACAGGGACCCTATGGCTACACCTTC
j_gene: TRBJ1-2
abundance: -
d_gene: TRBD1
v_gene: TRBV5-1

CDR3aa: CASTLRPNGAYGYTF
CDR3nt: TGTGCCAGCACCCTCCGGCCTAACGGAGCCTATGGCTACACCTTC
j_gene: TRBJ1-2
abundance: -
d_gene: -
v_gene: TRBV28

CDR3aa: CASSLQGAATNEKLFF
CDR3nt: TGTGCCAGTAGTTTACAGGGGGCCGCGACTAATGAAAAACTGTTTTTT
j_gene: TRBJ1-4
abundance: -
d_gene: TRBD1
v_gene: TRBV19

CDR3aa: CASSRTEQGVQYF
CDR3nt: TGTGCCAGCAGCCGGACGGAGCAAGGGGTCCAGTACTTC
j_gene: TRBJ2-5
abundance: once
d_gene: -
v_gene: TRBV3-1/TRBV3-2

CDR3aa: CASSGPGQGDTEAFF
CDR3nt: TGTGCCAGTAGTGGACCGGGACAGGGGGACACTGAAGCTTTCTTT
j_gene: TRBJ1-1
abundance: -
d_gene: TRBD1
v_gene: TRBV19

CDR3aa: CARSSSQAGRPETQYF
CDR3nt: TGTGCCAGAAGCTCTAGTCAGGCAGGGCGTCCAGAGACCCAGTACTTC
j_gene: TRBJ2-5
abundance: -
d_gene: -
v_gene: TRBV7-5

CDR3aa: CASSLSNFDEQFF
CDR3nt: TGTGCCAGCAGTTTATCAAACTTCGATGAGCAGTTCTTC
j_gene: TRBJ2-1
abundance: -
d_gene: -
v_gene: TRBV27

CDR3aa: CASSLVEGNTEAFF
CDR3nt: TGTGCCAGCAGCTTAGTAGAGGGGAACACTGAAGCTTTCTTT
j_gene: TRBJ1-1
abundance: many
d_gene: -
v_gene: TRBV7-9

CDR3aa: CASRGGQGGHGYTF
CDR3nt: TGTGCCAGCAGGGGTGGACAGGGGGGACATGGCTACACCTTC
j_gene: TRBJ1-2
abundance: -
d_gene: TRBD1
v_gene: TRBV28

CDR3aa: CASSLEPGQLRYNSPLHF
CDR3nt: TGTGCCAGTAGTCTCGAACCGGGACAGCTGAGATATAATTCACCCCTCCACTTT
j_gene: TRBJ1-6
abundance: -
d_gene: TRBD1
v_gene: TRBV19

CDR3aa: CASSPDRGSPQHF
CDR3nt: TGTGCCAGCTCACCGGACAGAGGTTCACCCCAGCATTTT
j_gene: TRBJ1-5
abundance: -
d_gene: -
v_gene: TRBV18

CDR3aa: CASSQPSDRGNEKLFF
CDR3nt: TGTGCCAGCAGCCAACCCTCGGACAGGGGAAATGAAAAACTGTTTTTT
j_gene: TRBJ1-4
abundance: -
d_gene: TRBD1
v_gene: TRBV3-1/TRBV3-2

CDR3aa: CASSARQVTDTQYF
CDR3nt: TGTGCCAGCAGCGCCAGACAGGTCACAGATACGCAGTATTTT
j_gene: TRBJ2-3
abundance: once
d_gene: -
v_gene: TRBV9

CDR3aa: CASSLFRDRQYTEAFF
CDR3nt: TGTGCCAGCAGTTTATTCCGGGACAGACAATACACTGAAGCTTTCTTT
j_gene: TRBJ1-1
abundance: -
d_gene: TRBD1
v_gene: TRBV6-5

CDR3aa: CAISESRGLSGELFF
CDR3nt: TGTGCCATCAGTGAGTCTAGGGGGCTAAGCGGGGAGCTGTTTTTT
j_gene: TRBJ2-2
abundance: -
d_gene: TRBD1
v_gene: TRBV10-3

CDR3aa: CASSLGVGSMNTGELFF
CDR3nt: TGCGCCAGCAGCTTGGGAGTGGGCAGTATGAACACCGGGGAGCTGTTTTTT
j_gene: TRBJ2-2
abundance: -
d_gene: -
v_gene: TRBV5-1

CDR3aa: CASTLFGGSSYNEQFF
CDR3nt: TGCGCCAGCACCCTATTTGGCGGTAGCTCCTACAATGAGCAGTTCTTC
j_gene: TRBJ2-1
abundance: -
d_gene: -
v_gene: TRBV5-1